This T cell receptor (beta chain) was obtained from a study of Graves' ophthalmopathy and Graves' hyperthyroidism. Each hyperthyroidism patient was newly diagnosed, with under 2 months' duration, and aged 18 to 65. Diagnosis used clinical symptoms, serum thyroxine, TRAb, thyroid ultrasound and orbital computed tomography. Study-level findings and limits: Most expanded thyroid clonotypes above 0.001 frequency also appeared in blood.

The germline V and J ends were trimmed by 5 bases and 3 bases, with 16 bases remaining between them. Per germline, CDR1 SEHNR and CDR2 FQNEAQ (reference sequence). This CDR3 comprises 15 residues. This clonotype was seen repeatedly, ten times or more. The antigen is undetermined. CDR3 regions of TCR beta were amplified from RNA transcripts. An opening RT-PCR round employed HTBI primers and preceded a second-round multiplex PCR. TCRdb independently ran MiXCR on the multiplex PCR reads; one entry per CDR3 protein. Among over a million distinct CDR3 sequences listed, about 35% were seen once. The gene calls are TRBV7-9 and TRBJ2-5; tentatively, D is TRBD1 (6 bases). The specimen was peripheral blood or thyroid tissue (not recorded which). The receptor comes from an adult man with Graves' hyperthyroidism. As DNA, the CDR3 is TGTGCCAGCAGCCCCCCGGGCGACAGGAAAGAGACCCAGTACTTC. Translation: CASSPPGDRKETQYF.